This passage covers 19 T cell receptor beta chains from one sample sequenced in a study of T-cell reconstitution after alpha-beta-depleted transplantation in children. Preparation of the TCRbeta library used unique molecular identifiers. Each CDR3 protein gets one entry after TCRdb re-called the PCR reads with MiXCR. The sample includes fewer than 550,000 distinct CDR3 sequences, roughly an eighth of them seen just once. The specimen was PBMCs, mostly from graft donor cells, collected 180 days after TCRalphabeta/CD19-depleted stem cell transplant. The receptors originated from a female patient between 2 and 10 years old who had a stem cell transplant for aplastic anemia, so the T cells may come from the graft donor.

A few counts support this clonotype. The chain has TRBV5-8 and TRBJ2-1; no reliable D call. Germline CDR1 SGHTS, CDR2 YDEGEE. Trimming removed 4 bases at V and 4 bases at J, with 15 bases between. This CDR3 is 15 amino acids long. CDR3 residues: CASSPFKVKYNEQFF. CDR3 DNA: TGTGCCAGCAGCCCGTTTAAGGTCAAGTACAATGAGCAGTTCTTC.

This clonotype has a count of ten or more. This chain connects TRBV28 to TRBJ1-1; no definite D call. Germline V gene sequence: CDR1 MDHEN, CDR2 SYDVKM. This CDR3 has 14 residues. Trimming stripped 5 bases from V and 1 base from J, with 11 bases between. CDR3 sequence reads: CASSPPFENTEAFF. The CDR3, as DNA: TGTGCCAGCAGTCCCCCATTCGAGAACACTGAAGCTTTCTTT.

This clonotype was detected a few times. This chain joins TRBV3-1 and TRBJ1-2; a weak D match, TRBD1 (5 bases). CDR3 length equals 14 residues. Trimming took off 5 bases at V and 5 bases at J, with 15 bases between the two ends. Germline values: CDR1 LGHDT, CDR2 YNNKEL (reference sequence). CDR3 DNA: TGTGCCAGCAGCTACGACAGCGCTCCGTATGGCTACACCTTC. Its translation: CASSYDSAPYGYTF.

The chain couples TRBV27 to TRBJ1-5; no clear D. This CDR3 has 13 residues. Germline V gene lookup returns CDR1 MNHEY and CDR2 SMNVEV (reference sequence). The V end was cut by 5 bases, the J end by 4 bases, with 9 bases between. The CDR3 nucleotides read TGTGCCAGCAGTCCACACAATAATCAGCCCCAGCATTTT. The encoded protein is CASSPHNNQPQHF.

This clonotype has a handful of counts. This CDR3 reads CASSQDLSGAYEQYV. In DNA, the CDR3 is TGCGCCAGCAGCCAAGATCTCTCCGGAGCGTACGAGCAGTACGTC. The genes are TRBV4-1 and TRBJ2-7; D gene uncertain. Germline CDR1 reads MGHRA; CDR2 reads YSYEKL. V was cut by 0 bases and J by 4 bases, with 13 bases left in between. The length of the CDR3 is 15 residues.

The CDR3 here is CASSFPGTGDYEQYF. CDR3 nucleotide sequence: TGTGCCAGCAGCTTTCCCGGGACAGGGGACTACGAGCAGTACTTC. The J gene is TRBJ2-7, the V gene TRBV7-9; 10 bases are a match to TRBD1. Germline CDR1 and CDR2: SEHNR and FQNEAQ (reference sequence). This CDR3 region has 15 residues. V shed 3 bases and J 3 bases; nucleotides not matched to a gene: 5.

This chain connects TRBV7-9 to TRBJ1-1; a possible D gene is TRBD1 (6 bases). Per the germline V gene, CDR1 is SEHNR and CDR2 is FQNEAQ (reference sequence). The length of the CDR3 is 15 residues. Trimming shortened V by 5 bases and J by 0 bases, and 13 bases separated the two germline ends. The CDR3 sequence: CASSIQGIMNTEAFF. In DNA, the CDR3 is TGTGCCAGCAGCATACAGGGAATTATGAACACTGAAGCTTTCTTT.

This clonotype was seen a few times. The V call is TRBV15, the J call TRBJ1-5, with a weak D call TRBD1 (5 bases). Trimming stripped 1 base from V and 5 bases from J, with 15 bases between. The CDR3 extends over 16 amino acids. CDR1 is LNHNV, CDR2 YYDKDF, per germline (reference sequence). The CDR3 bases are TGTGCCACCAGCAGAGTGGGGGGACGAGCCGATCAGCCCCAGCATTTT. Its translation: CATSRVGGRADQPQHF.

This clonotype showed up just a few times. This sequence joins TRBV21-1 and TRBJ2-7; the table names TRBD2, a call not compared with the DNA. TRBV21-1 is listed as a pseudogene. CDR3 length: 14 amino acids. CDR3 DNA: TGTGCCAGCAGCAAAGCCCCTAGCGGGTACGAGCAGTACGTC. It encodes CASSKAPSGYEQYV.

The V call is TRBV20-1, the J call TRBJ1-2; 8 positions match TRBD1. From germline, CDR1 is DFQATT and CDR2 SNEGSKA (reference sequence). V shed 6 bases, J shed 8 bases, and the junction held 11 bases outside the gene matches. The CDR3 runs to 13 residues. CDR3 in DNA: TGCAGTGCCAGGTCGGACAGGGTGTACGGCTACACCTTC. Translation gives CSARSDRVYGYTF.

This clonotype came up many times. The V gene is TRBV29-1, the J gene TRBJ2-5; D perhaps matches TRBD1 (5 bases). The CDR3 length is 14 residues. The germline V and J ends were trimmed by 0 bases and 5 bases, with 13 bases remaining between them. The V gene's germline CDR1 is SQVTM and CDR2 ANQGSEA. The CDR3 nucleotides are TGCAGCGTTGAAGATCGGGCAGGGCATGAGACCCAGTACTTC. This gives the protein CSVEDRAGHETQYF.

The CDR3 DNA sequence: TGTGCCAGCAGCGCCAGGACGGTTTACGAGCAGTACGTC. This codes for CASSARTVYEQYV. The chain is built from TRBV6-5 and TRBJ2-7; D gene ambiguous. V was clipped by 6 bases and J by 4 bases, with 13 bases between them. This CDR3 comprises 13 residues. Germline V lookup: CDR1 MNHEY, CDR2 SVGAGI.

The genes are TRBV7-9 and TRBJ1-1, with TRBD1 identical over 9 bases. The CDR3 spans 15 residues. The germline V gene has CDR1 SEHNR and CDR2 FQNEAQ (reference sequence). V lost 11 bases, J lost 3 bases, and 13 bases stayed unmatched. The CDR3 DNA reads TGTGCCGGCCGAAGTGGATGGACAGGGGACACTGAAGCTTTCTTT. As protein: CAGRSGWTGDTEAFF.

The sample holds a few counts of this clonotype. This sequence joins TRBV7-2 and TRBJ2-1; 11 positions match TRBD2. The germline V gene has CDR1 SGHTA and CDR2 FQGNSA. Unmatched junction bases numbered 11, after V lost 3 bases and J lost 7 bases. There are 17 residues in the CDR3. This CDR3 reads CASSFPLAGGPRNEQFF. The CDR3 DNA is TGTGCCAGCAGCTTCCCTTTAGCGGGAGGGCCTAGGAATGAGCAGTTCTTC. The complete variable domain, with remaining parts taken from reference TRBV7-2 and TRBJ2-1, reads GAGVSQSPSNKVTEKGKDVELRCDPISGHTALYWYRQSLGQGLEFLIYFQGNSAPDKSGLPSDRFSAERTGGSVSTLTIQRTQQEDSAVYLCASSFPLAGGPRNEQFFGPGTRLTVL.

This clonotype has just a few counts. Here the CDR3 DNA reads TGTGCCAGCAGGCGGGGGAGCGAGCAGTACTTC. Encoded protein: CASRRGSEQYF. The rearrangement uses TRBV3-1 and TRBJ2-7; 7 positions match TRBD2. Germline V gene data show CDR1 as LGHDT and CDR2 as YNNKEL (reference sequence). CDR3 length equals 11 residues. Trimming took 6 bases from V and 6 from J; bases not matched to a gene: 2.

This clonotype turned up a few times. The rearrangement links TRBV18 to TRBJ2-7; 11 bases line up with TRBD2. The CDR3 runs 16 residues. The germline CDR1 and CDR2 sequences are KGHSH and LQKENI. V lost 2 bases, J lost 2 bases, and 5 bases stayed unmatched. The CDR3 spells CASSPETSGVTYEQYV. The CDR3 DNA is TGTGCCAGCTCACCAGAGACTAGCGGGGTAACCTACGAGCAGTACGTC.

V gene TRBV29-1 combines with J gene TRBJ1-2; D may be TRBD1 (5 bases). This CDR3 spans 15 amino acids. Looked up from germline, CDR1 is SQVTM and CDR2 is ANQGSEA. The V gene lost 6 bases and the J gene lost 5 bases, with 22 bases spanning the gap. CDR3 amino acids: CSVALGGAPPYGYTF. The CDR3 DNA reads TGCAGCGTCGCCCTCGGTGGGGCTCCACCTTATGGCTACACCTTC.

This clonotype was detected only a few times. This sequence joins TRBV29-1 and TRBJ2-7; D is uncertain. The germline gives CDR1 SQVTM, CDR2 ANQGSEA. V lost 3 bases to trimming and J lost 0 bases, with 12 bases between them. The CDR3 runs 14 residues. In DNA form, the CDR3 reads TGCAGCGTTGAGAGTCGCCTGAGCTCCTACGAGCAGTACTTC. Its translation is CSVESRLSSYEQYF.

The genes are TRBV5-6 and TRBJ1-2, with unresolved D. V was shortened by 1 base and J by 3 bases, with 10 bases between the two germline ends. From germline, CDR1 is SGHDT and CDR2 YYEEEE. There are 14 residues in the CDR3. The CDR3 reads CASSLMQAYYGYTF. The CDR3 nucleotides are TGTGCCAGCAGCTTGATGCAGGCCTACTATGGCTACACCTTC.